Following are 8 T cell receptor beta chains from one sample sequenced in a study of cytomegalovirus exposure and HLA in healthy donors. Researchers ran the PCR with 60 Vbeta and 13 Jbeta primers. Repertoires were generated with immunoSEQ multiplex PCR, while TCRdb's copy carries only in-frame clones and drops some. The table includes fewer than 110,000 clones, roughly 72% detected once. Source material: PBMCs. These receptors all come from a man aged 25 to 45 in good health and CMV-seronegative.

This chain connects TRBV13 to TRBJ2-7; 7 bases agree with TRBD2. The CDR3 has 15 residues. Germline V gene lookup returns CDR1 PRHDT and CDR2 FYEKMQ (reference sequence). After removal of 5 bases from V and 3 bases from J, the junction contained 10 bases not matched to a gene. This CDR3 is CASSRGGTEDYEQYF. The CDR3 nucleotides are TGTGCCAGCAGCCGGGGAGGGACGGAAGACTACGAGCAGTACTTC.

V and J are TRBV28 and TRBJ1-4; weak D call: TRBD1 (5 bases). Trimming took off 2 bases at V and 6 bases at J, with 16 bases between the two ends. CDR3 length: 16 amino acids. The germline V gene has CDR1 MDHEN and CDR2 SYDVKM. CDR3 amino acids: CASSLRWGGTDEKLFF. The DNA for the CDR3 is TGTGCCAGCAGTTTACGGTGGGGAGGGACCGATGAAAAACTGTTTTTT.

V is TRBV5-8 and J is TRBJ1-5; no definite D call. The CDR3 has 13 residues. V was pared by 4 bases and J by 4 bases, with 9 bases between. Per the germline V gene, CDR1 is SGHTS and CDR2 is YDEGEE. Here the CDR3 reads CASSPGSNQPQHF. The CDR3 DNA reads TGTGCCAGCAGCCCAGGTTCAAATCAGCCCCAGCATTTT.

CDR3 amino acids: CASSWGDRGIDNEQFF. As DNA, the CDR3 is TGTGCCAGCAGCTGGGGGGACAGGGGAATAGACAATGAGCAGTTCTTC. This sequence joins TRBV13 and TRBJ2-1; 10 nucleotides agree with TRBD1. V trimming: 4 bases; J trimming: 5 bases; junction bases outside the gene matches: 8. Germline V gives CDR1 PRHDT, CDR2 FYEKMQ (reference sequence). CDR3 length: 16 amino acids.

The chain combines TRBV6-1 with TRBJ2-7; D is undetermined. Germline CDR1 reads MNHNS; CDR2 reads SASEGT. V dropped 3 bases and J dropped 2 bases, with 11 bases sitting between them. The length of the CDR3 is 14 residues. Here the CDR3 reads CASSEIHNTYEQYF. The CDR3 DNA is TGTGCCAGCAGTGAGATTCACAATACCTACGAGCAGTACTTC.

This clone was recorded a few times. This chain connects TRBV19 to TRBJ1-3; D is perhaps TRBD1 (6 bases). The CDR3 runs 14 residues. The germline gives CDR1 LNHDA, CDR2 SQIVND (reference sequence). V was trimmed by 3 bases and J by 2 bases, leaving 8 bases between them. The CDR3 loop reads CASSMAGAGNTIYF. CDR3 nucleotides: TGTGCCAGTAGTATGGCAGGGGCTGGAAACACCATATATTTT.

The chain uses TRBV6-5 and TRBJ1-1; no reliable D call. Germline CDR1 reads MNHEY; CDR2 reads SVGAGI. Between the trimmed V and J ends, which lost 2 bases and 1 base, there was a span of 5 bases. The CDR3 contains 13 residues. CDR3 sequence reads: CASSYMANTEAFF. The CDR3 DNA reads as TGTGCCAGCAGTTACATGGCGAACACTGAAGCTTTCTTT.

The DNA for the CDR3 is TGTGCCAGCAGCCCGAGACTCCCCCTCCCGGGACTAGCGGTATCCTACGAGCAGTACTTC. This gives the protein CASSPRLPLPGLAVSYEQYF. This rearrangement joins TRBV13 to TRBJ2-7; the match to TRBD2 covers 11 bases. The CDR3 length is 20 residues. V lost 5 bases to trimming and J lost 1 base; unmatched junction nucleotides: 19. CDR1 and CDR2 (germline): PRHDT, FYEKMQ (reference sequence).